This T cell receptor (beta chain) was identified during a study of blood T cell repertoires in COVID-19. The CDR3 extends over 16 amino acids. The germline gives CDR1 LGHNA, CDR2 YNFKEQ. V lost 1 base and J lost 2, with 12 bases in between. Sequencing was performed with immunoSEQ multiplex PCR; in TCRdb, only in-frame clones are kept and a portion is missing. Here the sample spans about 290,000 clones, approximately 86% being singletons. This rearrangement joins TRBV4-2 to TRBJ2-1, with D tentatively TRBD2 (5 bases). The sample was peripheral blood. This TCR was sampled from a woman aged 45 to 65 with active or convalescent COVID-19. In DNA, the CDR3 is TGTGCCAGCAGCCAAGTCTGGAGAGGGCCCTACAATGAGCAGTTCTTC. Translating it yields CASSQVWRGPYNEQFF.